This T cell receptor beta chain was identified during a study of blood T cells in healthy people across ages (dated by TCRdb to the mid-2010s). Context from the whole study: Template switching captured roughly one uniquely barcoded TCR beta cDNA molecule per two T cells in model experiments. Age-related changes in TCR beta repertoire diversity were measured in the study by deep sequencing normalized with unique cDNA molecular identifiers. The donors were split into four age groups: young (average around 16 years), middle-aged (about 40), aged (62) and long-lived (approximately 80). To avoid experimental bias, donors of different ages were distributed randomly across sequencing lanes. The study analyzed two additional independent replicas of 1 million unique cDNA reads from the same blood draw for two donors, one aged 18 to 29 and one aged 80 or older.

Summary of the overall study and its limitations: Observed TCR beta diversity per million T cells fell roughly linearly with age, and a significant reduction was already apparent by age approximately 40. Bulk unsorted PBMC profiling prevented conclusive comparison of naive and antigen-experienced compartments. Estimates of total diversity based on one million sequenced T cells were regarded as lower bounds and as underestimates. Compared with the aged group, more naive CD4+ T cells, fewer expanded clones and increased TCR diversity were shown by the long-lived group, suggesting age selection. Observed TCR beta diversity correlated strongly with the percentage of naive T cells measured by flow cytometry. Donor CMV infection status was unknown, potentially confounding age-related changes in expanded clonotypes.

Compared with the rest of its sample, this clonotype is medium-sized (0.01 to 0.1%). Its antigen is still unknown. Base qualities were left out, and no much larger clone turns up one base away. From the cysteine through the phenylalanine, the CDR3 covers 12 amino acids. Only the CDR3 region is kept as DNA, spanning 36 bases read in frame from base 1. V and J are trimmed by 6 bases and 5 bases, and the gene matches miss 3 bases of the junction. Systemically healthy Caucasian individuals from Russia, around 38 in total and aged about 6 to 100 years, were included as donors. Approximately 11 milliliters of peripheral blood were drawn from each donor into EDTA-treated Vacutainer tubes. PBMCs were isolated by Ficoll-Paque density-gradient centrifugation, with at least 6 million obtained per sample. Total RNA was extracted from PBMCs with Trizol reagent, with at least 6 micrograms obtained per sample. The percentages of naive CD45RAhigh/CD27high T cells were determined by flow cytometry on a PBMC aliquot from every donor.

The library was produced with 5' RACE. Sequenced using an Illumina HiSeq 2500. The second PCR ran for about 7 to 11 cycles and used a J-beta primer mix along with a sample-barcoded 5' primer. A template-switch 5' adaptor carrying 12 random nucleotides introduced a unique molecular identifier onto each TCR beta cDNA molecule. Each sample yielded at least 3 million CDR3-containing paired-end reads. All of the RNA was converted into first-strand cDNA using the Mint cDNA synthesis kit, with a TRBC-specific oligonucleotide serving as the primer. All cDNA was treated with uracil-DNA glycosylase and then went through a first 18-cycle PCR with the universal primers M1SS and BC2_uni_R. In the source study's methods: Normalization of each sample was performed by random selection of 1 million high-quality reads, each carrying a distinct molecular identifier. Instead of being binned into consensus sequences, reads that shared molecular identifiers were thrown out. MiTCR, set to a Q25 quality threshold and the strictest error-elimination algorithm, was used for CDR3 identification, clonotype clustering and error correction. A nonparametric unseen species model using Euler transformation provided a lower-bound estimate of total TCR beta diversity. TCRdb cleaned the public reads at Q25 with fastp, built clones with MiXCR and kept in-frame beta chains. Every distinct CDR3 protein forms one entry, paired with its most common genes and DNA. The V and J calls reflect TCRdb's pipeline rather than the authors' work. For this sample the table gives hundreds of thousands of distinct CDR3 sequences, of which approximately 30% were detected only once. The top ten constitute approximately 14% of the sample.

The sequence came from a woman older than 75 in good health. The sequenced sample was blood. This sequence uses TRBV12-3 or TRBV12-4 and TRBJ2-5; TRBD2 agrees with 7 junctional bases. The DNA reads TGTGCCAGCAGGCGGGGAGGGGAGACCCAGTACTTC. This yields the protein CASRRGGETQYF.